This TCR beta chain was retrieved from a study of B cell selection in AIRE deficiency. General study findings and limits: CDR3s were shorter in shared Treg sequences, reflecting few non-templated nucleotide insertions. AIRE-deficient Tconv and Treg repertoires matched healthy donors in TCRBV, CDR3 length, diversity.

TCRdb's copy holds only in-frame clones and misses some; the assay was immunoSEQ multiplex PCR. The top ten hold around 1.1% of the sample, which has around 26,000 clones, 92% seen once. The regulatory T cell sort gate was CD4+CD25hiCD127low/negative. Of note for this clone: Antigen specificity is unknown.

The sample comprised CD4+CD25+ Tregs sorted from PBMCs. This sequence was found in a human donor in good health.

In DNA form, the CDR3 reads TGCAGCGTTGAGGAGGGGACAAATCAGCCCCAGCATTTT. It specifies CSVEEGTNQPQHF. The chain recombines TRBV29-1 with TRBJ1-5, with D possibly being TRBD1 (6 bases). Trimming took 3 bases from V and 4 from J, leaving 10 bases between them. Looked up from germline, CDR1 is SQVTM and CDR2 is ANQGSEA. The CDR3 runs 13 residues.